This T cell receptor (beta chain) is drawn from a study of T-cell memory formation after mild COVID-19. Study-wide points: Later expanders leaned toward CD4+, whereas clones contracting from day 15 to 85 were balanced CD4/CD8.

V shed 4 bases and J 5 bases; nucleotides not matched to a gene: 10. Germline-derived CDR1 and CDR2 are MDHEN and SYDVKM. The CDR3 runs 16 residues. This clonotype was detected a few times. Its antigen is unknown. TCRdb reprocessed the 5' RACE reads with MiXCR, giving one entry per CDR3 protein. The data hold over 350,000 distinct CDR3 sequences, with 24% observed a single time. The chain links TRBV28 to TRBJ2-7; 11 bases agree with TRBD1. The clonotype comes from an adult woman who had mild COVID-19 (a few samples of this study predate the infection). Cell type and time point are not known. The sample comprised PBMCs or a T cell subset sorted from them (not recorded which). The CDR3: CASSSPRTGGQDEQYF. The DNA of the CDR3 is TGTGCCAGCAGTTCCCCCCGGACAGGGGGCCAGGACGAGCAGTACTTC.